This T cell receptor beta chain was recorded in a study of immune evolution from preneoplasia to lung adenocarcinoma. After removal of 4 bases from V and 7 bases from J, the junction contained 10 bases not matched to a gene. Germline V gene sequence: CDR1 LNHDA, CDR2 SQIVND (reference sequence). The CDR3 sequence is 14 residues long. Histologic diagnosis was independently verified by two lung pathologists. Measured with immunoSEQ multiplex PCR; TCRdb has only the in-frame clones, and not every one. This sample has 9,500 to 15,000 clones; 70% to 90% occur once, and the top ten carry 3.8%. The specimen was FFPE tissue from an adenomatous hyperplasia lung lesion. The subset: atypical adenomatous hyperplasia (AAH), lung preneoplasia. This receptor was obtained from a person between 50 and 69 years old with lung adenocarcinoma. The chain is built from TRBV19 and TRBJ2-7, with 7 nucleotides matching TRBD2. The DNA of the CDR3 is TGTGCCAGTAGTAGGGGGGGGATCTTTGGAGAGCAGTACTTC. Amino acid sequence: CASSRGGIFGEQYF.